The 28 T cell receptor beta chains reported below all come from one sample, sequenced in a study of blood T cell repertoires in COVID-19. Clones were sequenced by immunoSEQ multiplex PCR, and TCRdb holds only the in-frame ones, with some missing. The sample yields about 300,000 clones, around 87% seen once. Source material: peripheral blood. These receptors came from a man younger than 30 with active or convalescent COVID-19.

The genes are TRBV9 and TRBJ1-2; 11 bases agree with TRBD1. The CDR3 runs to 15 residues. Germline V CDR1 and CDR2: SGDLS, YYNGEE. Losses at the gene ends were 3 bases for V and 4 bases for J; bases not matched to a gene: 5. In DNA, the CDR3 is TGTGCCAGCAGCGCGGGACAGGGGGTCCTCTATGGCTACACCTTC. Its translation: CASSAGQGVLYGYTF.

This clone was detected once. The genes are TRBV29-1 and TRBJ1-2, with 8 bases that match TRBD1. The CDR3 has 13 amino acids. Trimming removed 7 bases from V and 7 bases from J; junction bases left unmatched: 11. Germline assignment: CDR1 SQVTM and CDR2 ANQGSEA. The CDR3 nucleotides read TGCAGCGCCATCGGACAGGGTAGGGGTGGCTACACCTTC. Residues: CSAIGQGRGGYTF.

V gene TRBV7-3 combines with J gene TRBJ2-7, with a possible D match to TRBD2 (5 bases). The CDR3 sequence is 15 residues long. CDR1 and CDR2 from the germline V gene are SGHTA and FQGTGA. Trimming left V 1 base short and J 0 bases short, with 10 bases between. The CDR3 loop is CASSLSAGPSYEQYF. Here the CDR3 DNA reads TGTGCCAGCAGCTTAAGTGCGGGCCCCTCCTACGAGCAGTACTTC. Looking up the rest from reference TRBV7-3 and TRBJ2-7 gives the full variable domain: GAGVSQTPSNKVTEKGKYVELRCDPISGHTALYWYRQSLGQGPEFLIYFQGTGAADDSGLPNDRFFAVRPEGSVSTLKIQRTERGDSAVYLCASSLSAGPSYEQYFGPGTRLTVT.

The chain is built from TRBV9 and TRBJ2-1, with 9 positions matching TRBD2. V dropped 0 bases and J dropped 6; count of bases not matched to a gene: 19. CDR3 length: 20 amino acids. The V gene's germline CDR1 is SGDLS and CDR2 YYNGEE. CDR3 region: CASSVGIRREGRVRFNEQFF. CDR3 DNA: TGTGCCAGCAGCGTAGGAATTCGGCGGGAGGGCCGGGTTAGGTTCAATGAGCAGTTCTTC. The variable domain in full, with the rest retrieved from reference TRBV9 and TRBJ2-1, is DSGVTQTPKHLITATGQRVTLRCSPRSGDLSVYWYQQSLDQGLQFLIQYYNGEERAKGNILERFSAQQFPDLHSELNLSSLELGDSALYFCASSVGIRREGRVRFNEQFFGPGTRLTVL.

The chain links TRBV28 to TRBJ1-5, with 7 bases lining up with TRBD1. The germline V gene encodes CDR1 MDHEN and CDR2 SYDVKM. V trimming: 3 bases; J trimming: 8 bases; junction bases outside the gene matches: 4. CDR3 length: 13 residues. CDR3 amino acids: CASSLTGSKPQHF. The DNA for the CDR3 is TGTGCCAGCAGTTTGACAGGGTCTAAGCCCCAGCATTTT.

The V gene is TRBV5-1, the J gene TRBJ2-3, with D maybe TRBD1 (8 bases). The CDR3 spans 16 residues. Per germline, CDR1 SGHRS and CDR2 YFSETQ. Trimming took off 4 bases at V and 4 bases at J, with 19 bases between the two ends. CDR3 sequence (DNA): TGCGCCAGCAGCCAGTCAACAGGGGGGGCGTCAGATACGCAGTATTTT. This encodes CASSQSTGGASDTQYF. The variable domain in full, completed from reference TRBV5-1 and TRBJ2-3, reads KAGVTQTPRYLIKTRGQQVTLSCSPISGHRSVSWYQQTPGQGLQFLFEYFSETQRNKGNFPGRFSGRQFSNSRSEMNVSTLELGDSALYLCASSQSTGGASDTQYFGPGTRLTVL.

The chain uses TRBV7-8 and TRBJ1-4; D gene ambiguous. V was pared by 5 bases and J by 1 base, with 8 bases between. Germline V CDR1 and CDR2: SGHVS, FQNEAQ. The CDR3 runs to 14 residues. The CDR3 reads CASSIRRTNEKLFF. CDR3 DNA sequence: TGTGCCAGCAGCATTAGGAGAACTAATGAAAAACTGTTTTTT.

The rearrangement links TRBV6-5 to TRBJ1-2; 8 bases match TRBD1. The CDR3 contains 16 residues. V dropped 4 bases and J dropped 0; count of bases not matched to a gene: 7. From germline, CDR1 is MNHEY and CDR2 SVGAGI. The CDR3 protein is CASSFGTGTTNYGYTF. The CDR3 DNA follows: TGTGCCAGCAGTTTTGGGACAGGCACTACTAACTATGGCTACACCTTC.

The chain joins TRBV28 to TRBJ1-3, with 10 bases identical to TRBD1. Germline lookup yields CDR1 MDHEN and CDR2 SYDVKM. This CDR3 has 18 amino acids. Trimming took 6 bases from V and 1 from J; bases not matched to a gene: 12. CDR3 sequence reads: CASRPRDRGVKSGNTIYF. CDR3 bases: TGTGCCAGCAGACCCCGGGACAGGGGCGTAAAATCTGGAAACACCATATATTTT.

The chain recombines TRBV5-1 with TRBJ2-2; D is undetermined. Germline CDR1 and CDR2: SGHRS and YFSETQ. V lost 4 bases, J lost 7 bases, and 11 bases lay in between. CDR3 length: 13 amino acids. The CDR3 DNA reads TGCGCCAGCAGCGGGTTAGCTAGCGGGGAGCTGTTTTTT. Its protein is CASSGLASGELFF.

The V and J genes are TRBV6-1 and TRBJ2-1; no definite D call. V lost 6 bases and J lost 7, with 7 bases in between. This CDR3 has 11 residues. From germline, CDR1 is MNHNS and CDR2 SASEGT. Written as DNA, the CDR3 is TGTGCCAGCAGATCTTTAAATGAGCAGTTCTTC. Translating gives CASRSLNEQFF.

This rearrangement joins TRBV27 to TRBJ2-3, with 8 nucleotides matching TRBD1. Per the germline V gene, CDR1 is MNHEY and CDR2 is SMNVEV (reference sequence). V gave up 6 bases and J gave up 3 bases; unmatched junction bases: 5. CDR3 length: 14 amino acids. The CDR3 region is CASSDNRGTDTQYF. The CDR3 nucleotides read TGTGCCAGCAGCGATAACAGGGGGACAGATACGCAGTATTTT.

The CDR3: CASSYRVGYNQPQHF. As DNA, the CDR3 is TGTGCCAGTAGTTACCGGGTGGGTTACAATCAGCCCCAGCATTTT. The chain recombines TRBV19 with TRBJ1-5; D unresolved. Deletions cut 5 bases from V and 3 bases from J, with 14 bases between. The CDR3 loop spans 15 amino acids. Germline loops: CDR1 LNHDA, CDR2 SQIVND (reference sequence).

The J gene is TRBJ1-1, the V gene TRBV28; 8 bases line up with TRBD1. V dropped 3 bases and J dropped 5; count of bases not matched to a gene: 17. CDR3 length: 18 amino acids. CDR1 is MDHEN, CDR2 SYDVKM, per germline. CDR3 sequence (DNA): TGTGCCAGCAGTTTCACCTCCAGGGGGCGAGGTGTGGGAACTGAAGCTTTCTTT. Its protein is CASSFTSRGRGVGTEAFF.

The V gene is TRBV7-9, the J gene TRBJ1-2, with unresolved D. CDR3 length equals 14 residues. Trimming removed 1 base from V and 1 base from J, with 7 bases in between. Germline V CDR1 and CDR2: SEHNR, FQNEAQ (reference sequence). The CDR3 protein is CASSLGPNNYGYTF. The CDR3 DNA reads TGTGCCAGCAGCTTAGGTCCAAATAACTATGGCTACACCTTC.

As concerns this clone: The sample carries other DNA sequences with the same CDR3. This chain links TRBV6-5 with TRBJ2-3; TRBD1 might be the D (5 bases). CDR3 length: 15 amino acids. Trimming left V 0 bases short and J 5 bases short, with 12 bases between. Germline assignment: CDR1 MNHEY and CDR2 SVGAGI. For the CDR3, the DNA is TGTGCCAGCAGTTACTCGAGGCAGGGTGGAGATACGCAGTATTTT. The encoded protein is CASSYSRQGGDTQYF.

The DNA for the CDR3 is TGTGCCAGCAGCACTTACACCGGGGAGCTGTTTTTT. This codes for CASSTYTGELFF. The V call is TRBV9, the J call TRBJ2-2; D remains unclear. V was pared by 4 bases and J by 3 bases, with 4 bases between. From germline, CDR1 is SGDLS and CDR2 YYNGEE. CDR3 length: 12 amino acids.

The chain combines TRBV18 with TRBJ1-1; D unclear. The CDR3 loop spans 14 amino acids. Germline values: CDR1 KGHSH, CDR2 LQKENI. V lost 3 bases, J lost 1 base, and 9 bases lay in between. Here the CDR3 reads CASSPVRTNTEAFF. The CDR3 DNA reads TGTGCCAGCTCACCGGTCAGAACGAACACTGAAGCTTTCTTT.

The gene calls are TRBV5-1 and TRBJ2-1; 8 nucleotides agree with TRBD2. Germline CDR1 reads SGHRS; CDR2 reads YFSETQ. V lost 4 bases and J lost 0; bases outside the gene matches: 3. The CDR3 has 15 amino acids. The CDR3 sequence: CASSPTSGSYNEQFF. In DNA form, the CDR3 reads TGCGCCAGCAGCCCCACTAGCGGCTCCTACAATGAGCAGTTCTTC.

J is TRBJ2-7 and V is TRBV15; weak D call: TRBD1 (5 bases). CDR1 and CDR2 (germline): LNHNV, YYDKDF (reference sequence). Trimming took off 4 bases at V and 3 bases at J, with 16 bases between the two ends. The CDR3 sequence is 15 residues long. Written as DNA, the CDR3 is TGTGCCACCAGCATAAATACAGGTTCCGGCTACGAGCAGTACTTC. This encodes CATSINTGSGYEQYF.

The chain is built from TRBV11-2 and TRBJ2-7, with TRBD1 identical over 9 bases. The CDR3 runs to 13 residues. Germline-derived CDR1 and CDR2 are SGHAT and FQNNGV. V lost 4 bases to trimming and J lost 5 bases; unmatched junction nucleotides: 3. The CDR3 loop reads CASSWTGAHEQYF. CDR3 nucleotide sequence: TGTGCCAGCAGCTGGACAGGGGCCCACGAGCAGTACTTC.

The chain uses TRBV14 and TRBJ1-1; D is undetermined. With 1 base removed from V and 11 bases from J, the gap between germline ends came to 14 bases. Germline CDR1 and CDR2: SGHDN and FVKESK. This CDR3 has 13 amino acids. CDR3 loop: CASSQGVGALAFF. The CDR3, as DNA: TGTGCCAGCAGCCAAGGAGTGGGAGCTCTCGCTTTCTTT.

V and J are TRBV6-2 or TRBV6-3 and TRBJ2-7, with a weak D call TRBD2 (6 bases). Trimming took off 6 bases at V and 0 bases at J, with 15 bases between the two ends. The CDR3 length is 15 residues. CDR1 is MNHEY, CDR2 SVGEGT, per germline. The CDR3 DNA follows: TGTGCCAGCAGCCTGGAGGGTCGGAGCTCCTACGAGCAGTACTTC. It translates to CASSLEGRSSYEQYF.

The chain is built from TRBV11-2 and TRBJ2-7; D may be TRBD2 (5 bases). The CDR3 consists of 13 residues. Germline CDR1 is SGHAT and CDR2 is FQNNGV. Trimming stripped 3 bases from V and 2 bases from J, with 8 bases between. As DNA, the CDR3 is TGTGCCAGCAGCTTCGGGATCCCCTACGAGCAGTACTTC. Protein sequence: CASSFGIPYEQYF.

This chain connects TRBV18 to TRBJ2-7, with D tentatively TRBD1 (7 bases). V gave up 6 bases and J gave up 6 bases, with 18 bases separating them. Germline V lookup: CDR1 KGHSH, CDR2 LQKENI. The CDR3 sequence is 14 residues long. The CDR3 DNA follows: TGTGCCAGCTCCCCTTGGGACAGCGGGTCCGAGCAGTACTTC. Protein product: CASSPWDSGSEQYF.

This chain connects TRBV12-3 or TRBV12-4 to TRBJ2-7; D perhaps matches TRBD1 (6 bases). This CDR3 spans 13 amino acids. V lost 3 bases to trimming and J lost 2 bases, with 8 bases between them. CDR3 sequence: CASSLRQAYEQYF. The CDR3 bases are TGTGCCAGCAGTTTGAGACAGGCCTACGAGCAGTACTTC.

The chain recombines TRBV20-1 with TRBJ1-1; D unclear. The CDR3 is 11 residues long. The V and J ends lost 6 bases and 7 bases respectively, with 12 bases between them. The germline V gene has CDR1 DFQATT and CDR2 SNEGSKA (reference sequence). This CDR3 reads CSAEDHREAFF. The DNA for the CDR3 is TGCAGTGCCGAGGATCACCGTGAAGCTTTCTTT.

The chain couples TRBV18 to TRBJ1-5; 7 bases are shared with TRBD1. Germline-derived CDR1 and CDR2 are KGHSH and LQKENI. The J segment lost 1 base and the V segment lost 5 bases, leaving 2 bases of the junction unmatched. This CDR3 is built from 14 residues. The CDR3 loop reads CASSEGQSNQPQHF. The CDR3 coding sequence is TGTGCCAGCTCAGAGGGACAGAGCAATCAGCCCCAGCATTTT.